This T cell receptor beta chain appears in the sequencing data of a study of graft-versus-host responses after intestinal transplantation. V was pared by 3 bases and J by 4 bases, with 8 bases between. The CDR3 is 13 residues long. Germline-derived CDR1 and CDR2 are LNHDA and SQIVND (reference sequence). Sequenced by immunoSEQ multiplex PCR; TCRdb stores in-frame clones only, minus some. The sample lists some 41,000 clones, approximately 95% occurring once. The receptor was derived from a human patient who received an intestinal transplant, so some T cells may come from the graft donor. The chain carries TRBV19 and TRBJ2-3; perhaps TRBD2 as D (6 bases). This specimen was PBMCs, taken less than 750 days after intestinal transplantation. CDR3 sequence reads: CASSIGGPDTQYF. The DNA of the CDR3 is TGTGCCAGTAGTATCGGGGGTCCAGATACGCAGTATTTT.